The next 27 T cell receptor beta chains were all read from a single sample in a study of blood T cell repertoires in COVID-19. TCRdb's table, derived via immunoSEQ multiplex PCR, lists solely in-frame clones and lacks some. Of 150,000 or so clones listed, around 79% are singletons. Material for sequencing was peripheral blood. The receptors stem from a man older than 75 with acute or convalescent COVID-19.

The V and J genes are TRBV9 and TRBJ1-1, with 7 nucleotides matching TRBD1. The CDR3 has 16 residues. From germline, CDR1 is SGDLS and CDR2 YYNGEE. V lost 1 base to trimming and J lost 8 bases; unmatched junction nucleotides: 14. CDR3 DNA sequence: TGTGCCAGCAGCGTATCATTTATTGGACAGGAGCAGGAAGCTTTCTTT. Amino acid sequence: CASSVSFIGQEQEAFF.

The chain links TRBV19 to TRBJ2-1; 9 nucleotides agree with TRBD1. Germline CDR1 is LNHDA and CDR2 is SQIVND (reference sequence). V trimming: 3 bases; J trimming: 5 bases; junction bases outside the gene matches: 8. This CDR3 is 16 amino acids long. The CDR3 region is CASSIGIQGADNEQFF. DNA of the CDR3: TGTGCCAGTAGTATCGGTATACAGGGGGCGGACAATGAGCAGTTCTTC.

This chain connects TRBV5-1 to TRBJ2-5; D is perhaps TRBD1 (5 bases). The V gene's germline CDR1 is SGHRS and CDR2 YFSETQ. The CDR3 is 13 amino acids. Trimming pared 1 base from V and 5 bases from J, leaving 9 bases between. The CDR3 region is CASSLQGLETQYF. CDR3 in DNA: TGCGCCAGCAGCTTGCAGGGTTTGGAGACCCAGTACTTC.

The CDR3 sequence is CASSQDRHNEQFF. The DNA for the CDR3 is TGTGCCAGCAGCCAAGACAGGCACAATGAGCAGTTCTTC. The chain couples TRBV3-1 (or the pseudogene TRBV3-2) to TRBJ2-1; D ambiguous. This CDR3 region has 13 residues. Germline V CDR1 and CDR2: LGHDT, YNNKEL (reference sequence). V was pared by 0 bases and J by 5 bases, with 5 bases between.

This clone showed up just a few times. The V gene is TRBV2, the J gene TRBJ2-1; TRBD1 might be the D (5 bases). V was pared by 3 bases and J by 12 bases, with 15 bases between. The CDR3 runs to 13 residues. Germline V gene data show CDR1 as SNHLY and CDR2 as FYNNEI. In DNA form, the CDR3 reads TGTGCCAGCAGTGACCATCCGACGCAGGGGCAGTTCTTC. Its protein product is CASSDHPTQGQFF.

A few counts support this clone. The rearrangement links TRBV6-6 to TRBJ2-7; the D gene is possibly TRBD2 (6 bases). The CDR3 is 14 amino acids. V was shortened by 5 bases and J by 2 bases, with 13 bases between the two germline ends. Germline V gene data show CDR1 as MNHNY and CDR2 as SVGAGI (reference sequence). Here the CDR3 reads CASSPRGSAYEQYV. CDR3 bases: TGTGCCAGCAGTCCTCGGGGGTCAGCCTACGAGCAGTACGTC.

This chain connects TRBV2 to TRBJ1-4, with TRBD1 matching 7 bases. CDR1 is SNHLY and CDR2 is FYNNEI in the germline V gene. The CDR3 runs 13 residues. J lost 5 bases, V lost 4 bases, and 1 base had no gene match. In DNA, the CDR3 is TGTGCCAGCAGTGGGGGACAGAATGAAAAACTGTTTTTT. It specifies CASSGGQNEKLFF.

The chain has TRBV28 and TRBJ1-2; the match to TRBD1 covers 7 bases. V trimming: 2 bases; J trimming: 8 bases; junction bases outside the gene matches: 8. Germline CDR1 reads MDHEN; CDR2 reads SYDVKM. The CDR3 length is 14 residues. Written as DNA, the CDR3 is TGTGCCAGCAGTTTAACTCGTTCAGGGGGAGGCTACACCTTC. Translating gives CASSLTRSGGGYTF.

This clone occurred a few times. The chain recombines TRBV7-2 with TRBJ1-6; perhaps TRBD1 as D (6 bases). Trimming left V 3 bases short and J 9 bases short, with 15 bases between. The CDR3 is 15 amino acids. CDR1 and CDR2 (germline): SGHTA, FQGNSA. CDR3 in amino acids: CASSLNSGGSSPLHF. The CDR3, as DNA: TGTGCCAGCAGCTTGAACTCGGGGGGCAGTTCACCCCTCCACTTT.

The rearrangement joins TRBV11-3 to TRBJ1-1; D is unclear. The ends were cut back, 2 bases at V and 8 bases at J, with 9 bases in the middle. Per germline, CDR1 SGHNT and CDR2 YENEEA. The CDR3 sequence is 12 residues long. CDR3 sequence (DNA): TGTGCCAGCAGCTTAAACACCGCCGAAGCTTTCTTT. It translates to CASSLNTAEAFF.

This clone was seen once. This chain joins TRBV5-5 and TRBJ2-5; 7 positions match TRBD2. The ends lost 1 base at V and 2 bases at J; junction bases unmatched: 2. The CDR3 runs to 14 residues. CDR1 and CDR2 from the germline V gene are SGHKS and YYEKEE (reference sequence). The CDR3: CASSLWGLQETQYF. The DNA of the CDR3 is TGTGCCAGCAGCTTGTGGGGACTACAAGAGACCCAGTACTTC.

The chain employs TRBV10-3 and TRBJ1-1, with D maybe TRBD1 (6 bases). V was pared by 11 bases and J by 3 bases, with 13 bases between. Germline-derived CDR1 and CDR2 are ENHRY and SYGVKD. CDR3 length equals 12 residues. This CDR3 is CAARGGDTEAFF. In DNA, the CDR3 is TGTGCCGCCAGAGGGGGAGACACTGAAGCTTTCTTT.

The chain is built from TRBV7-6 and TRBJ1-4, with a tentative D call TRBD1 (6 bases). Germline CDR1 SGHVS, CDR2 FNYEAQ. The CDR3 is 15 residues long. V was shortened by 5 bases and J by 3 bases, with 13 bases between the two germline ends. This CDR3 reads CASSAQGFSNEKLFF. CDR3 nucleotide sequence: TGTGCCAGCAGCGCACAGGGATTCTCTAATGAAAAACTGTTTTTT. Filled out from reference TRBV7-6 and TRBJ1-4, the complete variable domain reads GAGVSQSPRYKVTKRGQDVALRCDPISGHVSLYWYRQALGQGPEFLTYFNYEAQQDKSGLPNDRFSAERPEGSISTLTIQRTEQRDSAMYRCASSAQGFSNEKLFFGSGTQLSVL.

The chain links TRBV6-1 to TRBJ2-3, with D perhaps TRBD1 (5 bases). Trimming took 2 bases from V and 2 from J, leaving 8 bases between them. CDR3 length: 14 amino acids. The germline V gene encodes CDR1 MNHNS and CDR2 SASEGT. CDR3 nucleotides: TGTGCCAGCAGTGAAAGGGGTATCACAGATACGCAGTATTTT. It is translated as CASSERGITDTQYF.

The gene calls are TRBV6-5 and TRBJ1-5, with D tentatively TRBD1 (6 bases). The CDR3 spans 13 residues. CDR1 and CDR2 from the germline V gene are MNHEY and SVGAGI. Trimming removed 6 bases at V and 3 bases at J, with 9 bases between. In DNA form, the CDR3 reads TGTGCCAGCAGCAGGGGTAACAATCAGCCCCAGCATTTT. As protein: CASSRGNNQPQHF.

CDR3: CASSLRTGGNYGYTF. The CDR3 DNA reads as TGTGCCAGTAGTCTTCGGACAGGGGGTAACTATGGCTACACCTTC. The chain joins TRBV19 to TRBJ1-2; TRBD1 matches 10 bases. Germline-derived CDR1 and CDR2 are LNHDA and SQIVND (reference sequence). The CDR3 length is 15 residues. The trim removed 5 bases at V and 1 base at J, leaving 4 bases unmatched.

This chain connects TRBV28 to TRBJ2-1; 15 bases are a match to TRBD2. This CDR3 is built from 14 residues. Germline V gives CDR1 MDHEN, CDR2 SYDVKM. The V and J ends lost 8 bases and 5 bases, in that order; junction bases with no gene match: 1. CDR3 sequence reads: CASGLAGGNNEQFF. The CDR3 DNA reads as TGTGCCAGCGGACTAGCGGGGGGGAACAATGAGCAGTTCTTC.

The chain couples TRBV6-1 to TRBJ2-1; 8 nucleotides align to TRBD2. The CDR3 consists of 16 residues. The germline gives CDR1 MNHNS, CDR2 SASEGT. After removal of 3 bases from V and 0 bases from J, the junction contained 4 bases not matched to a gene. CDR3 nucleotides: TGTGCCAGCAGTGACCAAGCGGGGGTCTCCTACAATGAGCAGTTCTTC. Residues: CASSDQAGVSYNEQFF.

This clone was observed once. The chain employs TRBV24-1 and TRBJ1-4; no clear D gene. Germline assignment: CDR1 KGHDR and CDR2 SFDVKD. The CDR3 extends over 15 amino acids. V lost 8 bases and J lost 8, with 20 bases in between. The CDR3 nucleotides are TGTGCCACCACGGGAATAGAAAAGTTCGGCGAAAAACTGTTTTTT. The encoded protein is CATTGIEKFGEKLFF.

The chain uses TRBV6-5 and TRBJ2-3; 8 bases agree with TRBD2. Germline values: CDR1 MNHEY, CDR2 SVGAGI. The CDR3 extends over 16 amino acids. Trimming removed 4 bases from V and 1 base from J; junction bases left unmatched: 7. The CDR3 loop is CASSSGGGRRTDTQYF. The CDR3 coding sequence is TGTGCCAGCAGTTCAGGCGGGGGGCGCCGCACAGATACGCAGTATTTT.

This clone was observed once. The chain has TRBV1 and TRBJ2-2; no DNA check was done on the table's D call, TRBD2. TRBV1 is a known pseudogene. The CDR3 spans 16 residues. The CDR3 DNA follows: TGCACCAGCAGAATCTCTTGTCGGGAGTGCACCGGGGAGCTGTTTTTT. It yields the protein CTSRISCRECTGELFF.

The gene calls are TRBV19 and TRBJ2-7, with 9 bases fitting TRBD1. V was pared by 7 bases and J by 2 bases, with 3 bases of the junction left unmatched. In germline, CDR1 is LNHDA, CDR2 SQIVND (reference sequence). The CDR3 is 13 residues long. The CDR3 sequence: CASTTGGTYEQYF. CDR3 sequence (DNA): TGTGCCAGTACTACAGGGGGCACCTACGAGCAGTACTTC. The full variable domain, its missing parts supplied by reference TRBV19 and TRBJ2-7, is DGGITQSPKYLFRKEGQNVTLSCEQNLNHDAMYWYRQDPGQGLRLIYYSQIVNDFQKGDIAEGYSVSREKKESFPLTVTSAQKNPTAFYLCASTTGGTYEQYFGPGTRLTVT.

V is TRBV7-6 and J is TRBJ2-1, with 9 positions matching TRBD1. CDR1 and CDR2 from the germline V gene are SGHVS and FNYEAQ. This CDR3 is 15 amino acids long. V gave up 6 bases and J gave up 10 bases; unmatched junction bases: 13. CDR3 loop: CASRPGTGRSREQFF. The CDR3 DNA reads TGTGCCAGCAGACCAGGGACAGGGCGCTCGAGGGAGCAGTTCTTC.

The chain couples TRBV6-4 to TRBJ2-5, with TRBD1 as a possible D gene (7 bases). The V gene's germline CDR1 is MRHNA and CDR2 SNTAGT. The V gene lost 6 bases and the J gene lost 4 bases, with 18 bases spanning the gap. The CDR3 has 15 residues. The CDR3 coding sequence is TGTGCCAGCAGACGACAGGGCTTTAGCGGAGAGACCCAGTACTTC. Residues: CASRRQGFSGETQYF.

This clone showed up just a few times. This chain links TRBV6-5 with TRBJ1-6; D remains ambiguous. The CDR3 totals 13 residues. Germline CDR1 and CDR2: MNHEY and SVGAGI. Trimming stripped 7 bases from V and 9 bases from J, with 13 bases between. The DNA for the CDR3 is TGTGCCAGCAACCAGCGGGAGGGTTCACCCCTCCACTTT. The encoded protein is CASNQREGSPLHF.

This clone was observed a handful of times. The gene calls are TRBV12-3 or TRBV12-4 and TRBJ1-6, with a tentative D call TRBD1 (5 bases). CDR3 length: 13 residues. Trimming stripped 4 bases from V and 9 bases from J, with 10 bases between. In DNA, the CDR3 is TGTGCCAGCAGTTCCGGGGGAGGTTCACCCCTCCACTTT. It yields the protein CASSSGGGSPLHF.

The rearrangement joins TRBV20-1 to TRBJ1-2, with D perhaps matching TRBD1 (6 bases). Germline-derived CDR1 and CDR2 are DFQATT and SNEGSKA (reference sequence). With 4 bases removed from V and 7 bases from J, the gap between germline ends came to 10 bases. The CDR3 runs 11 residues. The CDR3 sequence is CSATGVSGYTF. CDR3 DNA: TGCAGTGCTACAGGGGTTAGTGGCTACACCTTC.